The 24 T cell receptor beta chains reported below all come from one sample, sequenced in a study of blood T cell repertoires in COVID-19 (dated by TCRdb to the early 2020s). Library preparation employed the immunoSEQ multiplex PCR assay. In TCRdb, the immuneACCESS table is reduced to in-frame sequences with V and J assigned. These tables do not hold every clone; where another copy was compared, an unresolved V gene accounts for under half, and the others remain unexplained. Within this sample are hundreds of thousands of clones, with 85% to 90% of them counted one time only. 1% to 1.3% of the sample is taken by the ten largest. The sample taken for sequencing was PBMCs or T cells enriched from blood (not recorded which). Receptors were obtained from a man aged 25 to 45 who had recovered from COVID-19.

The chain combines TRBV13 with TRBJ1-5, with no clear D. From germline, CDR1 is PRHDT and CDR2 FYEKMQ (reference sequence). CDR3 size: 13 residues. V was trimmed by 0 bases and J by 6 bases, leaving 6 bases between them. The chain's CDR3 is CASSLGGSQPQHF. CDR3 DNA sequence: TGTGCCAGCAGCTTAGGGGGGAGTCAGCCCCAGCATTTT.

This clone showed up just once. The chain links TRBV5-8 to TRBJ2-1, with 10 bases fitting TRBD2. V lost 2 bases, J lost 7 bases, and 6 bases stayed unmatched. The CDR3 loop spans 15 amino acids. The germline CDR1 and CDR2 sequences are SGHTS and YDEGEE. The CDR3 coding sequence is TGTGCCAGCAGCTTCCCCCCTAGCGGGAGTAATGAGCAGTTCTTC. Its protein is CASSFPPSGSNEQFF.

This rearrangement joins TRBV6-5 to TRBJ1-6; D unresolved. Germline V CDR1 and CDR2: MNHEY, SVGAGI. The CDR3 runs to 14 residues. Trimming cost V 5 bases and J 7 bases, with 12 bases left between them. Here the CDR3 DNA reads TGTGCCAGCAGTCTCCGGGTCCTGAATTCACCCCTCCACTTT. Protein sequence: CASSLRVLNSPLHF.

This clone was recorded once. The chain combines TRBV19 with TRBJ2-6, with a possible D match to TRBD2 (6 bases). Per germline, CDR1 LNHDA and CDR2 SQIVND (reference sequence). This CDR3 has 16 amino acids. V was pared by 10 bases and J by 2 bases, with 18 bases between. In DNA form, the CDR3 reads TGTGCCACCTGTCCCGGGACTTTCCCTGGGGCCAACGTCCTGACTTTC. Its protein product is CATCPGTFPGANVLTF.

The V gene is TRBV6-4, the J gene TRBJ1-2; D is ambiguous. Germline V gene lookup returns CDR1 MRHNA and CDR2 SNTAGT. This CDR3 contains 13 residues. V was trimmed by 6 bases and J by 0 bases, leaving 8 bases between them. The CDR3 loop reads CASSAEANYGYTF. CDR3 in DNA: TGTGCCAGCAGCGCGGAGGCTAACTATGGCTACACCTTC.

DNA for the CDR3: TGCGCCAGCAGCTTTCCGGGGGAGTTGAACACTGAAGCTTTCTTT. Its translation is CASSFPGELNTEAFF. The genes are TRBV5-1 and TRBJ1-1, with D perhaps matching TRBD1 (5 bases). Germline V gene data show CDR1 as SGHRS and CDR2 as YFSETQ. CDR3 length: 15 amino acids. The V gene lost 2 bases and the J gene lost 0 bases, with 11 bases spanning the gap.

The CDR3 bases are TGTGCCAGCAGCCAAGATCTAGGTTCGAACACTGAAGCTTTCTTT. Translating it yields CASSQDLGSNTEAFF. This chain links TRBV14 with TRBJ1-1; no definite D call. Trimming left V 0 bases short and J 1 base short, with 9 bases between. The CDR3 runs to 15 residues. In germline, CDR1 is SGHDN, CDR2 FVKESK.

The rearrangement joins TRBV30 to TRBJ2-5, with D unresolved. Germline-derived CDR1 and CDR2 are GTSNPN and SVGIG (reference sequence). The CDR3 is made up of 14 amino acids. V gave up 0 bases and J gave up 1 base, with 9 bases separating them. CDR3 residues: CAWSVRTSQETQYF. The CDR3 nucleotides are TGTGCCTGGAGTGTACGTACCAGCCAAGAGACCCAGTACTTC.

CDR3 residues: CASSRGTDTQYF. Written as DNA, the CDR3 is TGTGCCAGCAGTAGGGGGACAGATACGCAGTATTTT. This chain connects TRBV6-5 to TRBJ2-3, with D possibly TRBD1 on 6 matching bases. CDR1 MNHEY and CDR2 SVGAGI come from the germline V gene. This CDR3 has 12 residues. Deletions cut 5 bases from V and 3 bases from J, with 6 bases between.

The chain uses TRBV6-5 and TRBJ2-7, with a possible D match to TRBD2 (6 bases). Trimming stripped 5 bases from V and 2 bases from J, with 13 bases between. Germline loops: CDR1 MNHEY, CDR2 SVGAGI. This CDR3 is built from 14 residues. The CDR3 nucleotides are TGTGCCAGCAGTCCCGGGACTCATCCCTACGAGCAGTACTTC. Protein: CASSPGTHPYEQYF.

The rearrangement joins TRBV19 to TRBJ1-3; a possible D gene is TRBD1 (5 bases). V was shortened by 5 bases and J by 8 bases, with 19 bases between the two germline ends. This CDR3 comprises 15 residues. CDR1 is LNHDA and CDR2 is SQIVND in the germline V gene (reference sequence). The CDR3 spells CASSAGSRVTYTIYF. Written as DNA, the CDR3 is TGTGCCAGTAGTGCCGGGAGCAGGGTAACTTACACCATATATTTT.

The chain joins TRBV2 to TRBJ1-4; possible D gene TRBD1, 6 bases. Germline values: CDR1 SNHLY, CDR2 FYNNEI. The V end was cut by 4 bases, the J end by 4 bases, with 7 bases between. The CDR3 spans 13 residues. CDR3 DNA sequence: TGTGCCAGCAGTGGGGACATTAATGAAAAACTGTTTTTT. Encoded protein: CASSGDINEKLFF.

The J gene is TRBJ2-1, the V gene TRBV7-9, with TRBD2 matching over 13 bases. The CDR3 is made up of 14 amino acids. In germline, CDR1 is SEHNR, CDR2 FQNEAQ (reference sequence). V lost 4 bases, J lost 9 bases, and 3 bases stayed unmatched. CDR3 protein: CASSSGLAGAEQFF. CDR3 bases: TGTGCCAGCAGCTCTGGACTAGCGGGAGCTGAGCAGTTCTTC.

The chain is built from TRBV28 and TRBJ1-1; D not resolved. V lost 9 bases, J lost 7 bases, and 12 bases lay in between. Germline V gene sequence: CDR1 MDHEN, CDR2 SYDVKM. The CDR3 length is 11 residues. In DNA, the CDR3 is TGTGCCAGTACCCTTGAGGTTGAAGCTTTCTTT. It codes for CASTLEVEAFF.

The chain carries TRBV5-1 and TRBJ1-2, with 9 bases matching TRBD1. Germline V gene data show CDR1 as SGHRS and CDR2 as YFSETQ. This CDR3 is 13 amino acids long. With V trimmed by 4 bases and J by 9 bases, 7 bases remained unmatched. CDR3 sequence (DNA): TGCGCCAGCAGCGACCCCGGGACAGGGCGCTACACCTTC. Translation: CASSDPGTGRYTF.

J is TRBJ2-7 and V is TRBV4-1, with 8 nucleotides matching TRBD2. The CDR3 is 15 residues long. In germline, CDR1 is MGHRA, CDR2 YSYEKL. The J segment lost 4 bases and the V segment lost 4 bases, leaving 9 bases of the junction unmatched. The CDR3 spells CASSLSGTWDYEQYF. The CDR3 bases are TGCGCCAGCAGCCTTAGCGGGACTTGGGATTACGAGCAGTACTTC.

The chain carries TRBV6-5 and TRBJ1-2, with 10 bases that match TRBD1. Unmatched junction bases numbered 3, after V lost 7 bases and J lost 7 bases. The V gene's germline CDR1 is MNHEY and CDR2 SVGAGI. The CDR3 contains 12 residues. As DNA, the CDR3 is TGTGCCAGCATGACAGGGGGCGGTGGCTACACCTTC. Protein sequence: CASMTGGGGYTF.

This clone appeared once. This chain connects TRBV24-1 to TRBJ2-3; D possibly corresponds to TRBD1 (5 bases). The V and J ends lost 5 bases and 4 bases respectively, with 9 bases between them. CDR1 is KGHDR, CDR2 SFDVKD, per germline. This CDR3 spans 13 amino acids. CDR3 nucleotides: TGTGCCACCAGTGTTCCAGGGTCAGATACGCAGTATTTT. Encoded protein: CATSVPGSDTQYF.

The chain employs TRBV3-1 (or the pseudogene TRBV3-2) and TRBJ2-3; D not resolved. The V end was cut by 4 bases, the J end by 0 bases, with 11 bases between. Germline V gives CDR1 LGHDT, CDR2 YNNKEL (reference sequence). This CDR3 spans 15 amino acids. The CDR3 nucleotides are TGTGCCAGCAGCCCTAGTGGTACTAGCACAGATACGCAGTATTTT. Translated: CASSPSGTSTDTQYF.

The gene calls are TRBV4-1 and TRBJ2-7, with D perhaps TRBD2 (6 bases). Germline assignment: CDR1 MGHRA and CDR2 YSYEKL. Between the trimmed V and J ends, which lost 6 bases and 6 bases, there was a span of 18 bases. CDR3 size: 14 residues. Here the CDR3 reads CASSPWGSGGEQYF. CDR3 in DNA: TGCGCCAGCAGTCCCTGGGGTTCCGGGGGCGAGCAGTACTTC.

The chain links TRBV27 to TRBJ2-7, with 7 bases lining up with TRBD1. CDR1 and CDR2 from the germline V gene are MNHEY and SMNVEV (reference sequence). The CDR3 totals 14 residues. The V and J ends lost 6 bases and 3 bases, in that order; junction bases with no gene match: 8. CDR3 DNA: TGTGCCAGCAGCCCTCGACAGGGTCTCTACGAGCAGTACTTC. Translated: CASSPRQGLYEQYF.

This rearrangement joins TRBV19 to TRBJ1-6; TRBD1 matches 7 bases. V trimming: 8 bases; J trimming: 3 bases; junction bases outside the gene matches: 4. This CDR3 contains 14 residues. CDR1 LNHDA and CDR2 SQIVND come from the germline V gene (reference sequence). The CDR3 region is CASSTGLYNSPLHF. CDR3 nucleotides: TGTGCCAGTTCGACAGGGCTCTATAATTCACCCCTCCACTTT.

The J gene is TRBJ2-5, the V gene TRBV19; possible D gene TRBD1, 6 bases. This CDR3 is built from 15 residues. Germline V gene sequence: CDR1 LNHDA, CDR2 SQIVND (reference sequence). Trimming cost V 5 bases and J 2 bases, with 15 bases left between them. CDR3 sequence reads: CASSPTRTAQETQYF. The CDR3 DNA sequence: TGTGCCAGTAGTCCGACCCGGACAGCGCAAGAGACCCAGTACTTC.

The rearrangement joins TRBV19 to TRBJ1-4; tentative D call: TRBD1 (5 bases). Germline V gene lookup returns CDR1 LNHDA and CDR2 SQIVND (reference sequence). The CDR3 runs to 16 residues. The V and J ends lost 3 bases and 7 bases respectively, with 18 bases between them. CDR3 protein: CASSIGKQGWSEKLFF. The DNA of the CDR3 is TGTGCCAGTAGTATTGGCAAGCAGGGCTGGAGTGAAAAACTGTTTTTT. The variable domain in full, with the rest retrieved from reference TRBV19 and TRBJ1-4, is DGGITQSPKYLFRKEGQNVTLSCEQNLNHDAMYWYRQDPGQGLRLIYYSQIVNDFQKGDIAEGYSVSREKKESFPLTVTSAQKNPTAFYLCASSIGKQGWSEKLFFGSGTQLSVL.